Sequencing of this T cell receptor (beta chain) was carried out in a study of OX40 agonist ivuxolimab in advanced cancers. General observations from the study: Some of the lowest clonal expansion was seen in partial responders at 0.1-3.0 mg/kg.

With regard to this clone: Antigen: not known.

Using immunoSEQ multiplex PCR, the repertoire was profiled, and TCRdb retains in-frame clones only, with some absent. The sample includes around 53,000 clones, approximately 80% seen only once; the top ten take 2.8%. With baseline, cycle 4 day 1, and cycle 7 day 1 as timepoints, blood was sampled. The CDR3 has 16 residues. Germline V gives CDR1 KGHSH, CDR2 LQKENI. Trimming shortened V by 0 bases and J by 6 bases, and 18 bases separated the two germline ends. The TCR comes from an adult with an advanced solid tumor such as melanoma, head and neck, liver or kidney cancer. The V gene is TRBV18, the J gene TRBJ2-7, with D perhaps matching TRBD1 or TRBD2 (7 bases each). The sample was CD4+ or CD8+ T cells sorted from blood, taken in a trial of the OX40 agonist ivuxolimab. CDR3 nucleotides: TGTGCCAGCTCACCACCTCAGGGAGGGGGCGCGTCCGAGCAGTACTTC. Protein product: CASSPPQGGGASEQYF.